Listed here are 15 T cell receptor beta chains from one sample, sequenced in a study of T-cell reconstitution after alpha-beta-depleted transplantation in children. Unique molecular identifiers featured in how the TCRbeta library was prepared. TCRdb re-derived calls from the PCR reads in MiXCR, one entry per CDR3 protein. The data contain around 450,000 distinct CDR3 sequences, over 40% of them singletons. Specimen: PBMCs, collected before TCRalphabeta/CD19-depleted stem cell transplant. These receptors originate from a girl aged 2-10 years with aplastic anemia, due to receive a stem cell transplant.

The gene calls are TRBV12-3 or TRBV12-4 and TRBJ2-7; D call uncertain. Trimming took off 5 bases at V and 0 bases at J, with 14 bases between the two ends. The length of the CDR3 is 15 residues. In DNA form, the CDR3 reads TGTGCCAGCAGTCCCTGGACGGCGAGCTCCTACGAGCAGTACTTC. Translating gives CASSPWTASSYEQYF.

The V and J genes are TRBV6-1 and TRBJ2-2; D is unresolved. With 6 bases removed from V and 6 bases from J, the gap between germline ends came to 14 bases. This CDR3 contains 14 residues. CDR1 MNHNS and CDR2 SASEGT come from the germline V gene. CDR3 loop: CASSPAPKPGELFF. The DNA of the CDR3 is TGTGCCAGCAGCCCCGCCCCGAAGCCCGGGGAGCTGTTTTTT.

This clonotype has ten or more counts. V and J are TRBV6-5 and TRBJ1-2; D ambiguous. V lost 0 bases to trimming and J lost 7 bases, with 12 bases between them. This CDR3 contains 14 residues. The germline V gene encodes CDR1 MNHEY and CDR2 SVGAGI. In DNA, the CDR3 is TGTGCCAGCAGTTACTCTACCTGGACGGGTGGCTACACCTTC. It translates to CASSYSTWTGGYTF.

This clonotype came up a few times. The CDR3 DNA reads TGCAGTGCTAGAGATCTAGCGAGCTCCTACAATGAGCAGTTCTTC. This codes for CSARDLASSYNEQFF. This sequence joins TRBV20-1 and TRBJ2-1; the D gene is possibly TRBD2 (6 bases). This CDR3 spans 15 amino acids. Germline V lookup: CDR1 DFQATT, CDR2 SNEGSKA (reference sequence). V was pared by 0 bases and J by 0 bases, with 9 bases between.

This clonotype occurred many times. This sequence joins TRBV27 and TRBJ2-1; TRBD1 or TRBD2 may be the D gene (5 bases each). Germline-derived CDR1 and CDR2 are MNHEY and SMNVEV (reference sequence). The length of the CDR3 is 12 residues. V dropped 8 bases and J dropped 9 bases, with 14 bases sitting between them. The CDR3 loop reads CASAQTGAEQFF. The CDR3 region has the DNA TGTGCCAGCGCCCAAACCGGGGCTGAGCAGTTCTTC.

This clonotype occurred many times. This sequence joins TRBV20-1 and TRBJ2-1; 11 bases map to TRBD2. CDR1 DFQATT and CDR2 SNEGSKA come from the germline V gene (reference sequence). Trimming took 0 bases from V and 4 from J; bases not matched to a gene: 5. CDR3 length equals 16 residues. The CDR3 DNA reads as TGCAGTGCTAGAGATCCCGGGACTAGCGGATACAATGAGCAGTTCTTC. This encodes CSARDPGTSGYNEQFF.

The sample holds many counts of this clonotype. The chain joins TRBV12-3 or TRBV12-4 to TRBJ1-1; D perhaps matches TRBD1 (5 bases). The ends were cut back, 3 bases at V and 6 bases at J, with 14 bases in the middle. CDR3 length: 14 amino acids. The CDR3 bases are TGTGCCAGCAGTTTGGGACCCCGGATCGCTGAAGCTTTCTTT. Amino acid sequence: CASSLGPRIAEAFF.

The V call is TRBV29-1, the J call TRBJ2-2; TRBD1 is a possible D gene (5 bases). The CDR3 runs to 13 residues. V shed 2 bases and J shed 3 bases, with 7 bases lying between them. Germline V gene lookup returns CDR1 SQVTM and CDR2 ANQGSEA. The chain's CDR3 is CSVEKQDTGELFF. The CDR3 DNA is TGCAGCGTTGAAAAACAGGACACCGGGGAGCTGTTTTTT.

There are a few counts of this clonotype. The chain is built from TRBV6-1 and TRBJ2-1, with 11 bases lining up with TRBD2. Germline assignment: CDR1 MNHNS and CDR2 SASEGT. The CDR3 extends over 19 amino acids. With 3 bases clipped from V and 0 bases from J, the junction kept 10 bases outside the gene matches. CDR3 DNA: TGTGCCAGCAGTGAGACCAGGGGACTAGCGGATAGCTCCTACAATGAGCAGTTCTTC. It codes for CASSETRGLADSSYNEQFF.

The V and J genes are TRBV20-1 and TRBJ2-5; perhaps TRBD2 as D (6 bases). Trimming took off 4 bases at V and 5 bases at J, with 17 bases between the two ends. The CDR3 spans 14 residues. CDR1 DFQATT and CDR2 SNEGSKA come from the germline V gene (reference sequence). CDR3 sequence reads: CSAIGTLGFETQYF. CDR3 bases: TGCAGTGCTATAGGGACTTTGGGGTTCGAGACCCAGTACTTC.

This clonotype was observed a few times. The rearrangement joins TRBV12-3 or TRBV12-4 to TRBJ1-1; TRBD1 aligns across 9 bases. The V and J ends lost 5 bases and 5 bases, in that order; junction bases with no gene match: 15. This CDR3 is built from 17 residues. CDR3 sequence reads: CASSIPGTGTVRTEAFF. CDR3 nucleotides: TGTGCCAGCAGTATCCCCGGGACAGGGACGGTGCGGACTGAAGCTTTCTTT.

CDR3 region: CASSWAGEWNEQFF. The CDR3 DNA is TGTGCCAGCAGTTGGGCGGGAGAATGGAATGAGCAGTTCTTC. The V call is TRBV12-3 or TRBV12-4, the J call TRBJ2-1, with 7 bases identical to TRBD2. The CDR3 length is 14 residues. V shed 4 bases, J shed 7 bases, and the junction held 7 bases outside the gene matches.

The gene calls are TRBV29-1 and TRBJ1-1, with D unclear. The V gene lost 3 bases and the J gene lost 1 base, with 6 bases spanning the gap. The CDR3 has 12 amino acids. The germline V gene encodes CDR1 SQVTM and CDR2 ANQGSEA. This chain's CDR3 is CSVDAANTEAFF. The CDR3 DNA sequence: TGCAGCGTTGACGCAGCGAACACTGAAGCTTTCTTT.

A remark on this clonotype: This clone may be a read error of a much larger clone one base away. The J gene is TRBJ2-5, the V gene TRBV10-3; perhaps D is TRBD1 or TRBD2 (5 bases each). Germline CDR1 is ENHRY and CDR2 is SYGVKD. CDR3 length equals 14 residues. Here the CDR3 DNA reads TGTTCCATCAGTGAGCGTGGGACGGAAGAGACCCAGTACTTC. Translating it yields CSISERGTEETQYF.

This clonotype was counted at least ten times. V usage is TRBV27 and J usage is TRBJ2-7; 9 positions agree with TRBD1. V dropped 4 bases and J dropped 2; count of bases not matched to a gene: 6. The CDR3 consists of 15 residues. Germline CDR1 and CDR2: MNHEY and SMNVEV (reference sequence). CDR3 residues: CASSSWTGDAYEQYF. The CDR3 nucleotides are TGTGCCAGCAGTTCGTGGACAGGGGATGCCTACGAGCAGTACTTC.